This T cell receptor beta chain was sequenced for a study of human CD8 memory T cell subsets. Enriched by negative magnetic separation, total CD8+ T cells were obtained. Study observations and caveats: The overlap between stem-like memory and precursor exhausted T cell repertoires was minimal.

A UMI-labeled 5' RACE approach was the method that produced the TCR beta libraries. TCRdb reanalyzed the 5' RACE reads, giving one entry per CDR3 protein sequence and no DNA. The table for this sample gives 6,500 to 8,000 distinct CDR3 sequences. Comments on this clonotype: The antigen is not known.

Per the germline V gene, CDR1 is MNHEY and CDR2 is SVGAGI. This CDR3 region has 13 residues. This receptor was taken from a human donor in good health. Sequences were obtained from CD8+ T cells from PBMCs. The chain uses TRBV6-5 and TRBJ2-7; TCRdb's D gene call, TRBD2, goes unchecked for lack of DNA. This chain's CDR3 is CASRPRGAYEQYF.